The source of this T cell receptor (beta chain) is a study of T cell repertoires in cytomegalovirus infection. Study-wide background: Public TCR beta signature analysis indicated the presence of both CMV infection and matching HLA type.

Study results and limitations: Clonotypes of TCR beta that were HLA-C-restricted and CMV-specific dominated the ex vivo response. Pooled public TCR beta family frequency picked out CMV carriers with the relevant HLA.

TCRdb processed the reads anew with MiXCR; each CDR3 protein has one entry. The sample has 600,000 to 800,000 distinct CDR3 sequences, approximately 24% seen once. The germline V gene encodes CDR1 DFQATT and CDR2 SNEGSKA (reference sequence). The CDR3 totals 12 residues. The V gene lost 2 bases and the J gene lost 2 bases, with 7 bases spanning the gap. This clonotype was detected only a few times. What it binds is not known. V gene TRBV20-1 combines with J gene TRBJ2-7; D is undetermined. Sequences were obtained from CD8+ T cells from PBMCs. The receptor was isolated from a human donor in good health (CMV status not recorded). Some clones in this sample may be carry-over from other donors' samples. The CDR3 here is CSARIDPYEQYF. The CDR3 DNA sequence: TGCAGTGCTAGAATCGACCCCTACGAGCAGTACTTC.